Following are 20 T cell receptor beta chains from one sample sequenced in a study of shared clonotypes between healthy human individuals. Clones were sequenced by immunoSEQ multiplex PCR, and TCRdb holds only the in-frame ones, with some missing. This sample has more than 400,000 clones, with almost 80% found just once. The sample comprised PBMCs. The source is a woman aged 40 to 55 in good health. Some clones in this sample may be carry-over from other donors' samples.

V gene TRBV4-1 combines with J gene TRBJ1-2, with D unclear. Trimming removed 6 bases at V and 2 bases at J, with 10 bases between. This CDR3 has 13 residues. Germline CDR1 reads MGHRA; CDR2 reads YSYEKL. This CDR3 reads CASSAVGNYGYTF. In DNA, the CDR3 is TGCGCCAGCAGTGCAGTTGGGAACTATGGCTACACCTTC.

This clone is a singleton in its sample. The chain joins TRBV9 to TRBJ2-7; 16 bases align to TRBD2. The CDR3 is 15 amino acids. V was clipped by 4 bases and J by 5 bases; unmatched bases: 3. Germline V gene data show CDR1 as SGDLS and CDR2 as YYNGEE. The CDR3 spells CASSYGTSGRDEQYF. In nucleotides, the CDR3 is TGTGCCAGCAGCTATGGGACTAGCGGGAGGGACGAGCAGTACTTC.

The rearrangement joins TRBV7-8 to TRBJ2-3; 8 positions agree with TRBD2. The germline V gene encodes CDR1 SGHVS and CDR2 FQNEAQ. Trimming cost V 5 bases and J 2 bases; bases outside gene matches: 15. CDR3 length: 18 amino acids. Here the CDR3 DNA reads TGTGCCAGCAGCCTAAAAACGGCTAGCGGGCACTCCACAGATACGCAGTATTTT. Protein: CASSLKTASGHSTDTQYF.

The chain employs TRBV7-6 and TRBJ2-3; D unresolved. Germline assignment: CDR1 SGHVS and CDR2 FNYEAQ. The ends were cut back, 4 bases at V and 6 bases at J, with 11 bases in the middle. This CDR3 is 13 amino acids long. CDR3 nucleotide sequence: TGTGCCAGCAGCTCTCGGCCTCGGGATACGCAGTATTTT. The encoded protein is CASSSRPRDTQYF.

This clone was seen ten or more times. The identical CDR3 is also encoded by other nucleotide sequences in the sample. This chain joins TRBV10-2 and TRBJ1-4; possibly TRBD1 for D (6 bases). Per germline, CDR1 WSHSY and CDR2 SAAADI. The CDR3 contains 14 residues. V was cut by 6 bases and J by 7 bases, with 15 bases left in between. The CDR3 is CASSPGGAGEKLFF. The DNA of the CDR3 is TGCGCCAGCAGCCCGGGGGGGGCGGGTGAAAAACTGTTTTTT.

This clone was seen once. The chain is built from TRBV27 and TRBJ2-7, with 8 positions matching TRBD1. Looked up from germline, CDR1 is MNHEY and CDR2 is SMNVEV (reference sequence). V shed 6 bases and J 6 bases; nucleotides not matched to a gene: 4. There are 12 residues in the CDR3. The CDR3 bases are TGTGCCAGCAGCCTCGGACAGGGCGAGCAGTACTTC. Amino acids: CASSLGQGEQYF.

This chain links TRBV5-1 with TRBJ2-3; D remains unclear. Germline CDR1 SGHRS, CDR2 YFSETQ. Trimming removed 0 bases from V and 2 bases from J, with 10 bases in between. This CDR3 has 15 residues. CDR3 sequence reads: CASSLGTTHTDTQYF. The CDR3, as DNA: TGCGCCAGCAGCTTGGGCACGACCCACACAGATACGCAGTATTTT.

The V call is TRBV6-1, the J call TRBJ1-2, with D perhaps matching TRBD1 (5 bases). Germline V lookup: CDR1 MNHNS, CDR2 SASEGT. The V gene lost 3 bases and the J gene lost 6 bases, with 11 bases spanning the gap. The CDR3 contains 13 residues. This CDR3 is CASSDGGSNGYTF. The CDR3 DNA reads as TGTGCCAGCAGTGACGGGGGAAGCAATGGCTACACCTTC.

The chain recombines TRBV5-1 with TRBJ2-7; the D call may be TRBD1 or TRBD2 (5 bases each). V lost 3 bases and J lost 4, with 17 bases in between. Germline V gene data show CDR1 as SGHRS and CDR2 as YFSETQ. This CDR3 has 15 amino acids. The DNA for the CDR3 is TGCGCCAGCAGCTCGGGGACGTTAGGACCTTACGAGCAGTACTTC. The encoded protein is CASSSGTLGPYEQYF. The full variable domain, in which reference TRBV5-1 and TRBJ2-7 provide the parts outside the CDR3, is KAGVTQTPRYLIKTRGQQVTLSCSPISGHRSVSWYQQTPGQGLQFLFEYFSETQRNKGNFPGRFSGRQFSNSRSEMNVSTLELGDSALYLCASSSGTLGPYEQYFGPGTRLTVT.

The chain is built from TRBV7-2 and TRBJ2-3; 12 nucleotides match TRBD2. V lost 4 bases, J lost 5 bases, and 10 bases stayed unmatched. Germline assignment: CDR1 SGHTA and CDR2 FQGNSA. This CDR3 has 17 amino acids. In DNA, the CDR3 is TGTGCCAGCAGCTCCACCCGAGGGGGACTAGCGGGAGATACGCAGTATTTT. This translates into CASSSTRGGLAGDTQYF.

In this sample, this clone turned up a few times. This chain connects TRBV30 to TRBJ1-5; D may be TRBD1 (5 bases). Per the germline V gene, CDR1 is GTSNPN and CDR2 is SVGIG (reference sequence). The CDR3 is 16 amino acids. Trimming removed 0 bases from V and 6 bases from J, with 18 bases in between. The CDR3 sequence is CAWSVGWSRVGQPQHF. The CDR3 nucleotides read TGTGCCTGGAGTGTCGGATGGTCCAGGGTTGGTCAGCCCCAGCATTTT.

V gene TRBV2 combines with J gene TRBJ1-2, with a possible D match to TRBD1 (5 bases). This CDR3 is built from 15 residues. Trimming took 6 bases from V and 0 from J, leaving 14 bases between them. CDR1 is SNHLY and CDR2 is FYNNEI in the germline V gene. This CDR3 is CASSLGGLANYGYTF. CDR3 bases: TGTGCCAGCAGCCTGGGGGGGTTAGCTAACTATGGCTACACCTTC.

The chain couples TRBV7-2 to TRBJ1-2; 9 nucleotides match TRBD1. The junction had 10 bases not matched to a gene; V was cut back by 6 bases and J by 2 bases. The CDR3 has 16 amino acids. Germline V gene lookup returns CDR1 SGHTA and CDR2 FQGNSA. The CDR3: CASRHKSGTGNYGYTF. The CDR3 coding sequence is TGTGCCAGCAGACATAAATCGGGGACAGGGAACTATGGCTACACCTTC.

This clone was found a few times. The J gene is TRBJ2-2, the V gene TRBV27, with TRBD2 matching 10 bases. Germline V gene lookup returns CDR1 MNHEY and CDR2 SMNVEV (reference sequence). This CDR3 has 17 amino acids. V was pared by 2 bases and J by 3 bases, with 6 bases of the junction left unmatched. CDR3 coding DNA: TGTGCCAGCAGTTTAGCGGTAGCGGGAGGATACACCGGGGAGCTGTTTTTT. This translates into CASSLAVAGGYTGELFF.

The V and J genes are TRBV7-3 and TRBJ2-1; D gene uncertain. This CDR3 has 15 amino acids. CDR1 is SGHTA and CDR2 is FQGTGA in the germline V gene. Trimming removed 5 bases from V and 0 bases from J, with 11 bases in between. In nucleotides, the CDR3 is TGTGCCAGCAGCCCTCACTCGAGCTCCTACAATGAGCAGTTCTTC. Amino acids: CASSPHSSSYNEQFF.

This clone has a handful of counts. The V gene is TRBV19, the J gene TRBJ2-1, with 9 bases aligning to TRBD2. V trimming: 6 bases; J trimming: 7 bases; junction bases outside the gene matches: 4. Germline CDR1 and CDR2: LNHDA and SQIVND (reference sequence). The CDR3 length is 13 residues. Here the CDR3 reads CASRGGRANEQFF. The CDR3 DNA reads TGTGCCAGTAGGGGCGGGAGGGCTAATGAGCAGTTCTTC.

To note about this clone: Possible read error: a much larger clone is one base away. The sample contains more than one DNA sequence encoding this CDR3. This chain uses TRBV6-1 with TRBJ1-4; 9 positions agree with TRBD1. The CDR3 contains 14 residues. Germline CDR1 reads MNHNS; CDR2 reads SASEGT. In DNA, the CDR3 is TGTGCCAGCAGTAGGACAGGGGTGGGTGAAAAGCTGTTTTTT. It translates to CASSRTGVGEKLFF.

To note about this clone: At one end, the junction sequence differs from germline, possibly due to a read error. The rearrangement joins TRBV11-2 to TRBJ1-2; D is possibly TRBD1 (5 bases). CDR3 length: 13 residues. From germline, CDR1 is SGHAT and CDR2 FQNNGV. CDR3 sequence reads: CASSQERGLYQAF. CDR3 DNA: TGTGCCAGCAGCCAAGAGAGGGGACTTTACCAGGCCTTC.

DNA of the CDR3: TGCGCCAGCAGCCGTGCAGATACGCAGTATTTT. Its translation is CASSRADTQYF. The J gene is TRBJ2-3, the V gene TRBV5-1; D uncertain. The CDR3 has 11 residues. Looked up from germline, CDR1 is SGHRS and CDR2 is YFSETQ. Trimming shortened V by 4 bases and J by 4 bases, and 4 bases separated the two germline ends.

This chain connects TRBV11-1 to TRBJ2-1; a possible D gene is TRBD1 (6 bases). V lost 5 bases and J lost 4, with 18 bases in between. CDR1 is SGHAT, CDR2 FQDESV, per germline (reference sequence). The CDR3 runs to 16 residues. The CDR3 loop is CASSISYRVEYNEQFF. CDR3 nucleotides: TGTGCCAGCAGCATCTCATACAGGGTAGAGTACAATGAGCAGTTCTTC.